Listed below are T cell receptor beta chains from one sample, sequenced in a study of blood T cell repertoires in COVID-19. Sequencing was performed with immunoSEQ multiplex PCR; in TCRdb, only in-frame clones are kept and a portion is missing. This table holds some 150,000 clones, 84% found once. Sequencing used PBMCs or T cells enriched from blood (not recorded which). The receptors shown here come from a woman in her fifties or sixties who had been exposed to COVID-19. Each CDR3 is given with its conserved first and last residue. D genes are given only for firm matches. The size entry is marked missing in some rows and otherwise reads once, few, many or a size class.

v_gene	d_gene	abundance	j_gene	CDR3nt	CDR3aa
TRBV2	TRBD1	NA	TRBJ1-5	TGTGCCAGCAGTGAGGGGGGACAGGGCCGGCAGCCCCAGCATTTT	CASSEGGQGRQPQHF
TRBV5-8	NA	NA	TRBJ2-7	TGTGCCAGCAGCTTGGTACAGATTTACGAGCAGTACTTC	CASSLVQIYEQYF
TRBV6-6	NA	NA	TRBJ2-3	TGTGCCAGCACCGCGGGCGCGGCTATCACAGATACGCAGTATTTT	CASTAGAAITDTQYF
TRBV4-1	NA	NA	TRBJ1-2	TGCGCCAGCAGCCAAGATCAGGGGCCCTATGGCTACACCTTC	CASSQDQGPYGYTF
TRBV5-4	NA	NA	TRBJ1-4	TGTGCCAGCAGCCGACCGGAGGGTGAAAAACTGTTTTTT	CASSRPEGEKLFF
TRBV2	NA	NA	TRBJ2-7	TGTGCCAGCAAGGGTATGGCGGGGCTATCCTACGAGCAGTACTTC	CASKGMAGLSYEQYF
TRBV29-1	TRBD1	NA	TRBJ2-7	TGCAGCGTAGATACAGGGGTGATGAACGAGCAGTACTTC	CSVDTGVMNEQYF
TRBV7-8	NA	NA	TRBJ1-1	TGTGCCAGCAGCTTAGCCAGGTTTGTGGGAGGGACTGAAGCTTTCTTT	CASSLARFVGGTEAFF
TRBV5-1	TRBD1	NA	TRBJ1-2	TGCGCCAGCAGCTCGGGGACAGGGGAGTACACCTTC	CASSSGTGEYTF
TRBV5-4	TRBD1	NA	TRBJ1-2	TGTGCCAGCAGCCCCCCCGGGACAGGGGGCCCTAACTATGGCTACACCTTC	CASSPPGTGGPNYGYTF
TRBV6-5	NA	NA	TRBJ2-7	TGTGCCAGCAGTACCCCCGAGACTCCAAGCTACGAGCAGTACTTC	CASSTPETPSYEQYF
TRBV7-2	TRBD2	NA	TRBJ2-7	TGTGCCAGCAGCTTACCCTCGCGGTGGGAGCGGGAGGCCTACGAGCAGTACTTC	CASSLPSRWEREAYEQYF
TRBV11-2	NA	NA	TRBJ1-3	TGTGCCTCAAAATTCGGGAGCCGCCTTAACTCTGGAAACACCATATATTTT	CASKFGSRLNSGNTIYF
TRBV10-3	TRBD1	few	TRBJ2-2	TGTGCCATCAGTGAAACGCGGGACAGGGTCACCGGGGAGCTGTTTTTT	CAISETRDRVTGELFF
TRBV19	TRBD2	NA	TRBJ2-1	TGTGCCAGTAGAACTTCTAGCGGGGGTAACAATGAGCAGTTCTTC	CASRTSSGGNNEQFF
TRBV7-2	NA	NA	TRBJ1-5	TGTGCCAGCAGCTTAGTGGGGTTGGGGGGGTTCAATCAGCCCCAGCATTTT	CASSLVGLGGFNQPQHF
TRBV5-1	TRBD1	NA	TRBJ1-1	TGCGCCAGCAGCTTGGCCGCGGGACAGGCGAACACTGAAGCTTTCTTT	CASSLAAGQANTEAFF
TRBV5-4	NA	NA	TRBJ2-1	TGTGCCAGCAGCTTGATTAGCGAGTACAATGAGCAGTTCTTC	CASSLISEYNEQFF
TRBV27	NA	NA	TRBJ2-1	TGTGCCAGCAGGCAGGGTTATGAGCAGTTCTTC	CASRQGYEQFF
TRBV6-5	NA	NA	TRBJ1-1	TGTGCCAGCACAGCGGGGGAAGCTTTCTTT	CASTAGEAFF
TRBV4-1	TRBD1	NA	TRBJ2-3	TGCGCCAGCAGCCAAGATAACAGGGGGGCAGATACGCAGTATTTT	CASSQDNRGADTQYF
TRBV29-1	NA	NA	TRBJ1-1	TGCAGCGTTGGGCCGGGGGGGATCACTGAAGCTTTCTTT	CSVGPGGITEAFF
TRBV5-6	NA	few	TRBJ1-1	TGTGCCAGCAGCTTGGTGGGGGGTCGAATACCGGGCACTGAAGCTTTCTTT	CASSLVGGRIPGTEAFF
TRBV7-9	TRBD1	NA	TRBJ1-5	TGTGCCAGCAGCTTAAGCAGGGGGGGCAATCAGCCCCAGCATTTT	CASSLSRGGNQPQHF
TRBV10-2	TRBD2	NA	TRBJ2-1	TGCGCCAGCAGTGCAGGGCTAGCGGGTGGCAATGAGCAGTTCTTC	CASSAGLAGGNEQFF
TRBV7-9	NA	NA	TRBJ2-2	TGTGCCTTGAATCGGGCCGGGGAGCTGTTTTTT	CALNRAGELFF
TRBV30	NA	NA	TRBJ2-3	TGTGCCTGGACAGGGGGCACAGATACGCAGTATTTT	CAWTGGTDTQYF
TRBV27	TRBD2	NA	TRBJ2-7	TGTGCCAGCAGGATACTCTCTAGCGGGAAAGCGTACTACGAGCAGTACTTC	CASRILSSGKAYYEQYF
TRBV12-2	NA	NA	TRBJ2-1	TGTGCAAGTCGCTTAGCCGGGACTAGCGGGAGAGGTGAGCAGTTCTTC	CASRLAGTSGRGEQFF